The source of this T cell receptor (beta chain) is a study of cytomegalovirus exposure and HLA in healthy donors (dated by TCRdb to the late 2010s). Some background on the complete study: According to an earlier analysis of 587 of the donors, about 170 million T cells yielded 117 million unique TCR beta sequences and about 280 Gb of sequence data. To decide whether each TCR beta V gene segment behaved as functional or pseudogenic, an earlier analysis of approximately 620 of the donors relied on high-throughput TCR beta sequencing. In a later genetic analysis, genome-wide SNP genotypes for about three fifths of the 666 donors were used, and that subset was treated as a discovery cohort. High-throughput TCR immunosequencing, statistical association of individual TCRs with disease status, and machine learning were combined to predict cytomegalovirus infection status. A later analysis re-analyzed previously published TCR beta repertoires from hundreds of donors and added high-resolution HLA genotyping to study TCR occurrence patterns. Among the roughly 370 genotyped donors, more than 70% belonged to the genetic ancestry cluster associated with self-reported Caucasian donors. Typing coverage varied by locus: about 629-630 donors for A, B, C, DRB1 and DQB1; approximately 520 for DQA1; more than 600 for DPA1; roughly 450 for DPB1. In the later analysis, no new phenotypic data were used to find candidate immune exposures; instead, reliance was placed on TCR beta sequences and their occurrence across donors. Alongside the repertoire data, information on donor age, sex, ethnicity and CMV serostatus was compiled. A separate validation cohort of over 95 different subjects was used in addition to the roughly 620-subject first cohort. An early release covering around 630 HLA-typed donors comprised 250 to 350 gigabases of sequencing data and about 90 million unique TCR sequences. On average, around 240,000 unique TCR beta nucleotide sequences were sequenced per donor among 398 genotyped donors of the cohort, with 15% to 20% of those sequences being non-productive. All discovery cohort repertoires had been generated using a single sequencing platform. Class I and class II HLA loci were covered by the typing at four-digit resolution. Because of strong linkage in the cohort, a handful of DR-DQ haplotypes were treated as single units for association and clustering. The study aimed to test whether signatures of past pathogen exposure could be identified by cataloging public T cell receptors. Using immunosequencing, the study profiled T cell repertoires from 666 subjects and related those repertoires to cytomegalovirus serostatus. Findings and caveats that apply to the study as a whole: According to a later analysis, most CMV-associated TCR beta chains appeared to be HLA-restricted, and the HLA associations seemed to be driven largely by CMV exposure. A later analysis found that HLA-associated TCR beta chains were more clonally expanded and had lower generation probabilities than equally common non-associated chains. Correlated functional status among segregating V segments might be attributable to linkage disequilibrium, but an unknown experimental factor could not be ruled out. Compared with the roughly 670-donor mean, donors in an Asian-associated ancestry cluster had fewer N-insertions in productive TCRs, according to a later genetic analysis. The only immune exposure information available for the cohort was CMV serostatus. Broadly in line with IMGT annotations, most TCR beta V segments showed up in productive rearrangements about 87% or about 30% of the time in an earlier analysis of 587 of the donors. Because some donors lacked HLA typing at each locus, the association tests relied only on the typed subset. The cohort was sequenced for TCR beta chains only, and without alpha or paired-chain data the features that could be detected were limited. According to the authors, the approach could potentially be generalized to other disease states and immunological phenotypes. Sequencing depth was assumed to be roughly uniform across donors in the presence/absence analyses, though that assumption may not hold. In a later analysis, more than 15,000 TCR beta sequences were associated with specific HLA alleles at a false discovery rate of 0.05. In the study, around 160 TCR beta chains were listed as associated with cytomegalovirus. Cytomegalovirus status was reported to be diagnosed by the classifier with high specificity and sensitivity in both the original and validation cohorts. An association between a missense DCLRE1C variant and V-gene and J-gene trimming of TCR beta chains was found in a later genetic analysis and replicated in an independent cohort. Across donors, most TCR sequences were observed very rarely, whereas some public TCRs were present in many individuals. A further reported finding was that TCR beta sequences accurately predicted the HLA-A and HLA-B alleles for most subjects in the first cohort. A cluster of highly shared sequence variants was judged likely to be a technical artifact of the sequencing pipeline. Several of the top co-occurrence clusters appeared to be linked to parvovirus B19, influenza, CMV and Epstein-Barr virus, according to a later analysis. Three of the identified cytomegalovirus-associated TCR beta chains were confirmed in vitro to be specific for cytomegalovirus antigens. Some IMGT-functional V segments, including TRBV6-2 and TRBV6-3, could not be distinguished by the 87-base-pair reads and were therefore excluded. The earlier analysis of about 600 of the donors excluded 15 to 20 rarely observed V segments, including chromosome 9 orphons, because counts were too low. When HLA alleles, especially DR and DQ, strongly co-occurred, TCR associations were difficult to assign to individual alleles. According to a later analysis, TCR association rates differed among HLA loci, with DRB1 alleles showing the most associated TCRs and HLA-C alleles showing the fewest.

Trimming removed 5 bases from V and 5 bases from J; the gene matches leave 4 bases unexplained. The CDR3 goes from the cysteine to the phenylalanine over 15 residues. Solely the CDR3 DNA is kept, with 45 bases framed from the first base. From a lookup of the germline V gene (reference sequence), CDR1 and CDR2 are SEHNR and FQNEAQ. In total, approximately 690 healthy bone marrow donors made up the cohort. Cohort members were all nominally healthy when sampled, although unrecorded immune exposures were likely present. The donor tested CMV seronegative, placing the donor among the roughly 340 seronegative members of the cohort. Every donor gave a peripheral blood sample, and the peripheral blood mononuclear cells from that sample were used for TCR beta sequencing. The Qiagen DNeasy Blood Extraction Kit was used to extract genomic DNA from the blood cell samples. The library was prepared using the immunoSEQ multiplex PCR assay. For the multiplex PCR, a mixture combining 60 forward primers for TCR Vbeta segments and 13 reverse primers for TCR Jbeta segments was used. The CDR3 region of rearranged TCR beta genes was amplified from genomic DNA by a multiplex PCR assay. The amplified TCR beta libraries were sequenced on the Illumina HiSeq System as 87-base-pair reads. Turning to the authors' computational methods: Across the 670 or so repertoires, a later analysis counted 78 million or so unique TCR beta chains, some 11 million of which were shared by at least two donors. Raw reads were error-corrected and collapsed into unique sequences with a nearest-neighbor algorithm that merged closely related sequences to remove PCR and sequencing errors. V, D and J gene segments were assigned by aligning CDR3 sequences to IMGT reference sequences. For a sequence to be retained, at least a six-nucleotide match to both a V gene segment and a J gene segment was required. A rearrangement was called productive if the CDR3 had no stop codons and remained in frame with V and J, and every other rearrangement was called non-productive. Following IMGT convention, CDR3 was defined as the stretch from the second conserved V-encoded cysteine to the conserved J-encoded phenylalanine. In an earlier analysis of around 640 of the donors, sequences lacking an unambiguous match to a single V gene segment were excluded. An earlier analysis of just under 600 of the donors called V segments functional above 56.7% productive rearrangements and segregating when the between-donor standard deviation exceeded 5%. A statistical classification framework was built for diagnosing cytomegalovirus status from the catalog of TCR beta chain sequences. V and J gene assignment, in a later analysis, came from comparing TCR nucleotide sequences with IMGT/GENE-DB human TR gene sequences. The TCRdist pipeline was used in a later analysis to assign CDR3 sequences and most-parsimonious VDJ recombination scenarios. In a later analysis, every TCR beta chain was defined by the combination of its CDR3 amino acid sequence and its V-gene family, and reads without a unique V-gene family were dropped. In a later analysis, a few hundred highly shared, low-generation-probability nucleotide sequences were removed to address suspected cross-contamination and a sequencing artifact. A later analysis calculated a clonal expansion index for each public chain from normalized within-repertoire ranks of inferred template counts. A later analysis computed generation probabilities with a VDJ recombination model fitted to out-of-frame rearrangements, and checked the results against IGoR. In a later analysis, TCR-TCR, TCR-HLA and TCR-CMV co-occurrence was scored with hypergeometric tests, and a repertoire-size bias correction was applied to TCR pairs. To estimate false discovery rates, a later analysis permuted the HLA or CMV assignments 20 times. In a later analysis, co-occurring TCRs were grouped using DBSCAN, with TCRdist sequence similarity added in when clustering inside HLA-allele-positive subsets. Repertoires with fewer than 30,000 or more than 120,000 public chains were left out of co-occurrence clustering, as were a few repertoires with anomalous nucleotide sharing. Here the immuneACCESS table is served through TCRdb, limited to in-frame sequences with V and J called. Missing clones are a known gap in these copies; in checked studies unresolved V genes cover under half, and the rest lacks a known reason. The V and J calls and the clone size are those of that table, but D and trimming were determined from the DNA. The sample contains 140,000 to 150,000 clones, roughly 9.8% of them found a single time. The ten largest account for roughly 2% of the sample.

Worth noting for this clone: Its antigen is not yet known. No base-level quality is on record; no much larger clone is a single base apart.

The sequence was collected from a man aged 45-65 years in good health and CMV-seronegative. This chain joins TRBV7-9 to TRBJ2-2; TRBD1 aligns with 11 central bases. Material for sequencing was PBMCs. The nucleotide sequence is TGTGCCAGCAGCACCGGGACAGGGGGTACCGGGGAGCTGTTTTTT. Translation gives CASSTGTGGTGELFF.